This T cell receptor beta chain was profiled in a study of T cell repertoires in cytomegalovirus infection. TCRdb re-called the reads with MiXCR, one entry per CDR3 protein. Seen here are over 250,000 distinct CDR3 sequences, 20% to 25% observed once, and the top ten hold roughly a fifth. Per germline, CDR1 SGHVS and CDR2 FNYEAQ. The J segment lost 2 bases and the V segment lost 5 bases, leaving 9 bases of the junction unmatched. The CDR3 length is 16 residues. At least ten counts were recorded for this clonotype. Its antigen is as yet unknown. Sample: cultured PBMCs, taken from culture after CMV antigen stimulation. The source of this sequence is a human donor in good health (CMV status not recorded). Some clones in this sample may be carry-over from other donors' samples. The chain uses TRBV7-6 and TRBJ2-1, with TRBD1 identical over 7 bases. In DNA, the CDR3 is TGTGCCAGCAGCCCGTTACAGGGGTCGGCCTACAATGAGCAGTTCTTC. Amino acid sequence: CASSPLQGSAYNEQFF.